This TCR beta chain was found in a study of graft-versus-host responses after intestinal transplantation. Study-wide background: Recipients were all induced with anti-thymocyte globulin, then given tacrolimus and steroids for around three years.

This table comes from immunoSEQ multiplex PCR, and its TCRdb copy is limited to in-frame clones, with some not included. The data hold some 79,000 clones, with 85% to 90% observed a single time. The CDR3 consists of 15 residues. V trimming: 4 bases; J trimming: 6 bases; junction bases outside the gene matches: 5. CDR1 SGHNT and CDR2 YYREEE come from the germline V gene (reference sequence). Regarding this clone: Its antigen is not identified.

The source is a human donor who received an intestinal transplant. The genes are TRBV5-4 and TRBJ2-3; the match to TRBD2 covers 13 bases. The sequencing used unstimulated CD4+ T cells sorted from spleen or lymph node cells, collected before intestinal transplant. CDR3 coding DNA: TGTGCCAGCAGCCCTACTAGCGGGGGGGCTGATACGCAGTATTTT. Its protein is CASSPTSGGADTQYF.